Below are 23 T cell receptor beta chains sequenced from a single sample in a study of cytomegalovirus exposure and HLA in healthy donors (dated by TCRdb to the late 2010s). Preparation of the library involved the immunoSEQ multiplex PCR assay. The multiplex PCR relied on a mix of 60 forward primers for TCR Vbeta segments and 13 reverse primers for TCR Jbeta segments. The immuneACCESS repertoire file appears here via TCRdb, limited to in-frame rearrangements. These files lack a portion of the clones; in checked studies, under half of the deficit traces to unresolved V genes, and the cause of the others is not known. The sample table contains about 89,000 clones; only one count was recorded for approximately 70% of them. The ten largest clones add up to 2.1% of the sample. Sequences were obtained from PBMCs. The receptors come from a man in his thirties or forties in good health and CMV-seronegative.

V usage is TRBV30 and J usage is TRBJ1-5; no firm D call. The CDR3 is made up of 13 amino acids. Trimming left V 0 bases short and J 5 bases short, with 8 bases between. Germline V gene sequence: CDR1 GTSNPN, CDR2 SVGIG (reference sequence). The CDR3, as DNA: TGTGCCTGGAGTGTACTTGTGGATCAGCCCCAGCATTTT. Protein: CAWSVLVDQPQHF. The variable domain in full, with the rest retrieved from reference TRBV30 and TRBJ1-5, is SQTIHQWPATLVQPVGSPLSLECTVEGTSNPNLYWYRQAAGRGLQLLFYSVGIGQISSEVPQNLSASRPQDRQFILSSKKLLLSDSGFYLCAWSVLVDQPQHFGDGTRLSIL.

The CDR3 DNA reads TGTGCCAGCAGTTACTCGCGTGATGAGCAGTTCTTC. This gives the protein CASSYSRDEQFF. The chain carries TRBV6-5 and TRBJ2-1; D not certain. The CDR3 extends over 12 amino acids. From germline, CDR1 is MNHEY and CDR2 SVGAGI. With 0 bases removed from V and 8 bases from J, the gap between germline ends came to 5 bases.

This chain joins TRBV6-5 and TRBJ2-7, with TRBD1 identical over 7 bases. The CDR3 spans 14 residues. J gave up 2 bases and V 2 bases, and 3 bases lay outside the gene matches. Germline CDR1 is MNHEY and CDR2 is SVGAGI. The CDR3 reads CASSYEQGTYEQYF. DNA of the CDR3: TGTGCCAGCAGTTACGAACAGGGGACCTACGAGCAGTACTTC.

V usage is TRBV10-3 and J usage is TRBJ2-7; possible D gene TRBD1, 5 bases. The germline gives CDR1 ENHRY, CDR2 SYGVKD. Trimming took 4 bases from V and 5 from J, leaving 12 bases between them. CDR3 length: 13 residues. The CDR3 loop is CAISVGQGDEQYF. As DNA, the CDR3 is TGTGCCATCAGTGTAGGGCAGGGTGACGAGCAGTACTTC.

The V gene is TRBV27, the J gene TRBJ1-5; possible D gene TRBD1, 6 bases. CDR3 size: 17 residues. CDR1 and CDR2 (germline): MNHEY, SMNVEV (reference sequence). The ends were cut back, 3 bases at V and 0 bases at J, with 15 bases in the middle. CDR3 amino acids: CASSLSGTQYSNQPQHF. As DNA, the CDR3 is TGTGCCAGCAGTTTGTCCGGGACACAGTATAGCAATCAGCCCCAGCATTTT.

The gene calls are TRBV4-1 and TRBJ1-1; D is unresolved. The CDR3 covers 14 residues. V shed 2 bases and J shed 1 base, with 8 bases lying between them. Germline V gives CDR1 MGHRA, CDR2 YSYEKL. This chain's CDR3 is CASSQPLRNTEAFF. CDR3 bases: TGCGCCAGCAGCCAACCCCTGCGGAACACTGAAGCTTTCTTT.

This clone came up a few times. V is TRBV4-1 and J is TRBJ2-7; 9 bases agree with TRBD1. CDR3 length equals 14 residues. CDR1 and CDR2 (germline): MGHRA, YSYEKL. The junction had 6 bases not matched to a gene; V was cut back by 7 bases and J by 2 bases. The CDR3 nucleotides read TGCGCCAGCAAAGGACAGGGGTTTGCCTACGAGCAGTACTTC. Translation gives CASKGQGFAYEQYF.

This clone was seen a handful of times. This sequence joins TRBV4-2 and TRBJ2-5; D perhaps matches TRBD1 (5 bases). Trimming removed 0 bases at V and 5 bases at J, with 13 bases between. The CDR3 has 15 residues. Germline-derived CDR1 and CDR2 are LGHNA and YNFKEQ. The CDR3 reads CASSQDPGSTETQYF. In DNA form, the CDR3 reads TGTGCCAGCAGCCAAGATCCAGGGTCGACGGAGACCCAGTACTTC.

This chain links TRBV6-4 with TRBJ1-1; weak D call: TRBD1 (5 bases). Germline CDR1 reads MRHNA; CDR2 reads SNTAGT. This CDR3 is 14 amino acids long. Trimming took off 6 bases at V and 3 bases at J, with 14 bases between the two ends. The CDR3 DNA is TGTGCCAGCAGATCACCGCGGGGCGACACTGAAGCTTTCTTT. Protein: CASRSPRGDTEAFF.

The chain combines TRBV7-9 with TRBJ2-1; 7 nucleotides align to TRBD1. CDR3 size: 18 residues. Germline V gene data show CDR1 as SEHNR and CDR2 as FQNEAQ (reference sequence). Trimming cost V 5 bases and J 5 bases; bases outside gene matches: 18. CDR3 sequence: CASSPSPGDRVTHNEQFF. The CDR3 DNA sequence: TGTGCCAGCAGCCCTTCCCCCGGGGACAGAGTCACCCACAATGAGCAGTTCTTC.

Regarding this clone: The sample holds other DNA sequences that translate to the same CDR3. The chain employs TRBV5-1 and TRBJ2-7, with TRBD1 matching 10 bases. The CDR3 has 15 amino acids. The ends lost 4 bases at V and 0 bases at J; junction bases unmatched: 4. CDR1 is SGHRS, CDR2 YFSETQ, per germline. The CDR3 DNA sequence: TGCGCCAGCAGCAGGACAGGGGGGGACTCCTACGAGCAGTACTTC. Its protein product is CASSRTGGDSYEQYF.

J is TRBJ1-5 and V is TRBV30, with 9 bases lining up with TRBD1. In germline, CDR1 is GTSNPN, CDR2 SVGIG (reference sequence). CDR3 length: 16 amino acids. Trimming took 0 bases from V and 7 from J; bases not matched to a gene: 10. The CDR3 is CAWSVRGQGAEQPQHF. CDR3 bases: TGTGCCTGGAGTGTACGGGGACAGGGAGCAGAACAGCCCCAGCATTTT.

This chain links TRBV11-2 with TRBJ2-7, with D possibly TRBD1 on 6 matching bases. Between the trimmed V and J ends, which lost 1 base and 4 bases, there was a span of 17 bases. Germline-derived CDR1 and CDR2 are SGHAT and FQNNGV. This CDR3 contains 16 residues. The CDR3 here is CASSLGAGVGFYEQYF. CDR3 nucleotides: TGTGCCAGCAGCTTAGGGGCAGGGGTTGGTTTTTACGAGCAGTACTTC.

The J gene is TRBJ2-1, the V gene TRBV2, with 7 bases lining up with TRBD2. This CDR3 is built from 16 residues. Germline CDR1 and CDR2: SNHLY and FYNNEI. V lost 4 bases and J lost 6; bases outside the gene matches: 12. The CDR3 DNA sequence: TGTGCCAGCAGTGTTGAGGGGAGGGCTACTGGCAATGAGCAGTTCTTC. Translating it yields CASSVEGRATGNEQFF.

V and J are TRBV9 and TRBJ2-2; 10 nucleotides agree with TRBD2. CDR1 is SGDLS, CDR2 YYNGEE, per germline. The CDR3 spans 15 residues. Trimming cost V 4 bases and J 6 bases; bases outside gene matches: 6. CDR3 in DNA: TGTGCCAGCAGCCAAAGCGGGAGGGAATCCGGGGAGCTGTTTTTT. As protein: CASSQSGRESGELFF.

The table lists this clone with a few counts. The chain uses TRBV28 and TRBJ1-2, with D maybe TRBD1 (5 bases). The CDR3 loop spans 14 amino acids. V lost 7 bases and J 4 bases, leaving 16 bases between the germline ends. Per germline, CDR1 MDHEN and CDR2 SYDVKM. CDR3 region: CASIPPGQFYGYTF. CDR3 coding DNA: TGTGCCAGCATCCCACCCGGACAATTCTATGGCTACACCTTC.

This clone was seen more than once but under ten times. J is TRBJ1-1 and V is TRBV27, with 8 bases matching TRBD1. This CDR3 has 19 residues. Germline CDR1 reads MNHEY; CDR2 reads SMNVEV (reference sequence). V shed 4 bases, J shed 0 bases, and the junction held 16 bases outside the gene matches. The CDR3 nucleotides read TGTGCCAGCAGTTCCATACCCGCGACAGGGGTAGGGTTGAACACTGAAGCTTTCTTT. It codes for CASSSIPATGVGLNTEAFF.

V usage is TRBV4-2 and J usage is TRBJ2-5; 11 bases align to TRBD2. CDR3 length: 15 residues. Germline V gives CDR1 LGHNA, CDR2 YNFKEQ. V was pared by 4 bases and J by 5 bases, with 6 bases of the junction left unmatched. CDR3 region: CASSPTSGVGETQYF. DNA for the CDR3: TGTGCCAGCAGCCCGACTAGCGGGGTAGGGGAGACCCAGTACTTC.

The rearrangement links TRBV2 to TRBJ2-4; TRBD2 aligns across 12 bases. V was clipped by 4 bases and J by 7 bases; unmatched bases: 23. There are 21 residues in the CDR3. Looked up from germline, CDR1 is SNHLY and CDR2 is FYNNEI. The DNA of the CDR3 is TGTGCCAGCAGTGCCCTCTTGTTGGCTAGCGGGGGGGCAAGTTACGGGAACATTCAGTACTTC. It specifies CASSALLLASGGASYGNIQYF.

There are a few counts of this clone. This chain connects TRBV19 to TRBJ2-5, with D uncertain. The CDR3 spans 11 residues. The V gene's germline CDR1 is LNHDA and CDR2 SQIVND (reference sequence). V lost 3 bases, J lost 5 bases, and 4 bases lay in between. In nucleotides, the CDR3 is TGTGCCAGTAGTATTATGGAGACCCAGTACTTC. Amino acids: CASSIMETQYF.

The V gene is TRBV27, the J gene TRBJ2-1, with 7 bases matching TRBD2. Germline-derived CDR1 and CDR2 are MNHEY and SMNVEV (reference sequence). This CDR3 has 16 amino acids. V shed 6 bases and J 0 bases; nucleotides not matched to a gene: 8. CDR3 in DNA: TGTGCCAGCAGCCGATGGGGGGACTACTCCTACAATGAGCAGTTCTTC. Translating gives CASSRWGDYSYNEQFF.

The rearrangement links TRBV13 to TRBJ2-7, with a possible D match to TRBD2 (5 bases). CDR3 size: 14 residues. The V and J ends lost 5 bases and 0 bases respectively, with 11 bases between them. CDR1 and CDR2 from the germline V gene are PRHDT and FYEKMQ (reference sequence). The CDR3 coding sequence is TGTGCCAGCAGCCCCGGGATCAGCTCCTACGAGCAGTACTTC. This translates into CASSPGISSYEQYF.

The chain joins TRBV15 to TRBJ1-1; TRBD1 is a possible D gene (6 bases). Germline assignment: CDR1 LNHNV and CDR2 YYDKDF (reference sequence). This CDR3 region has 14 residues. Trimming cost V 0 bases and J 5 bases, with 10 bases left between them. The DNA for the CDR3 is TGTGCCACCAGCAGAGAGGGGGCGAGAACTGAAGCTTTCTTT. It codes for CATSREGARTEAFF.